This T cell receptor (beta chain) was obtained from a study of T cell changes during pregnancy in multiple sclerosis. The CDR3 consists of 13 residues. Trimming stripped 4 bases from V and 0 bases from J, with 7 bases between. Germline CDR1 is SQVTM and CDR2 is ANQGSEA. TCRdb's copy holds only in-frame clones and misses some; the assay was immunoSEQ multiplex PCR. The sample consists of about 35,000 clones, 90% of them appearing once. This clonotype was sampled from a female donor in good health, enrolled as a control in a pregnancy study. J is TRBJ1-5 and V is TRBV29-1, with D tentatively TRBD1 (5 bases). The sequencing here drew on peripheral blood, taken in the third trimester of pregnancy. CDR3 coding DNA: TGCAGCGTTGTCGGGGGTAGCAATCAGCCCCAGCATTTT. This gives the protein CSVVGGSNQPQHF.